This T cell receptor (beta chain) came from a study of T-cell reconstitution after alpha-beta-depleted transplantation in children. This clonotype was observed a handful of times. Germline loops: CDR1 SGHKS, CDR2 YYEKEE (reference sequence). This CDR3 contains 15 residues. V gave up 4 bases and J gave up 7 bases, with 21 bases separating them. Construction of the TCRbeta library involved unique molecular identifiers. TCRdb recomputed calls from the PCR reads with MiXCR, one row per CDR3 protein. The sample lists fewer than 250,000 distinct CDR3 sequences, roughly 18% occurring once. The specimen was PBMCs, mostly from graft donor cells, collected 360 days after TCRalphabeta/CD19-depleted stem cell transplant. The sequence derives from a male patient aged 2-10 years who had a stem cell transplant for acute lymphoblastic leukemia, so the T cells may come from the graft donor. The chain has TRBV5-5 and TRBJ2-7; TRBD1 is a possible D gene (5 bases). CDR3 sequence reads: CASSGATFVVREQYF. The CDR3 DNA reads as TGTGCCAGCAGCGGGGCGACCTTTGTGGTTAGAGAGCAGTACTTC.